The clone carrying this T cell receptor (beta chain) came up a few times. The source of the sample is a study of T cells in Graves' hyperthyroidism and ophthalmopathy. CDR1 is ENHRY and CDR2 is SYGVKD in the germline V gene. The CDR3 consists of 17 residues. The V gene end was trimmed by 5 bases and the J gene end by 4 bases; junction bases not matched to a gene: 9. Patients showing uncontrolled infection, other autoimmune disease, pregnancy or lactation were ineligible. Regions amplified from RNA transcripts were the TCR beta CDR3 regions. In the first-round RT-PCR of the TCR CDR3, the HTBI primer set was used. One entry per CDR3 protein results from TCRdb running MiXCR on the multiplex PCR reads. The sample has roughly 350,000 distinct CDR3 sequences, about an eighth seen once; the top ten hold 34%.

The source is a woman between 40 and 50 years old with Graves' ophthalmopathy. The material sequenced was blood. This chain links TRBV10-3 with TRBJ2-5; TRBD2 matches at 14 bases. The CDR3 DNA reads TGTGCCATCAGTCGACTAGCGGGGGGGCCGATTCCAGAGACCCAGTACTTC. Protein: CAISRLAGGPIPETQYF.